This is a list of T cell receptor beta chains from one sample in a study of blood T cell repertoires in COVID-19. Data came from immunoSEQ multiplex PCR; TCRdb stores just in-frame clones and leaves some out. Here the sample spans hundreds of thousands of clones, around 90% being singletons. Sequencing used peripheral blood. These receptors were collected from a woman in her twenties or thirties with acute or convalescent COVID-19. CDR3s include the opening cysteine and the closing phenylalanine or tryptophan. A D gene is named only where the DNA matches it firmly. Clone size is shown for a subset of rows, as once, few, many or a class of expanded clone.

length	V	J	D	size	DNA	CDR3
14	TRBV4-1	TRBJ2-3	.	.	TGCGCCAGCAGCCAAGTAATACTTTCGGATACGCAGTATTTT	CASSQVILSDTQYF
19	TRBV7-3	TRBJ2-1	.	.	TGTGCCAGCAGCTTAAGGCCCTCTTTGACTCCCGGGTCGTACAATGAGCAGTTCTTC	CASSLRPSLTPGSYNEQFF
12	TRBV29-1	TRBJ2-1	TRBD1	.	TGCAGCGCAAGGACAGGGGTCAATGAGCAGTTCTTC	CSARTGVNEQFF
16	TRBV6-1	TRBJ2-7	TRBD2	few	TGTGCCAGCAGTGAACGCGTTAGCGGGAGGATTACCGAGCAGTACTTC	CASSERVSGRITEQYF
14	TRBV30	TRBJ1-3	.	.	TGTGCCTGGAGCGTCTGGGCCTCTGGAAACACCATATATTTT	CAWSVWASGNTIYF
14	TRBV7-2	TRBJ1-6	.	.	TGTGCCAGCAGCTTAGACAGTGGTAGTTCACCCCTCCACTTT	CASSLDSGSSPLHF
14	TRBV5-1	TRBJ2-5	TRBD2	.	TGCGCCAGCAGCTTGGGGACTAGTGGGGAGACCCAGTACTTC	CASSLGTSGETQYF
15	TRBV7-3	TRBJ2-2	TRBD1	.	TGTGCCAGCAGCTCGGGGACAGGGGAGGACGGGGAGCTGTTTTTT	CASSSGTGEDGELFF
15	TRBV27	TRBJ2-7	TRBD2	.	TGTGCCAGCAGTTTAAGCCGACTAGCGGGAGGCGAGCAGTACTTC	CASSLSRLAGGEQYF
15	TRBV7-2	TRBJ2-7	.	.	TGTGCCAGCAGCTTAATAAGCGGGCTGACCTACGAGCAGTACTTC	CASSLISGLTYEQYF
19	TRBV27	TRBJ2-3	.	.	TGTGCCAGCAGTTTATCGGGCCCGTCCCGGCGGGAAAGGACCGATACGCAGTATTTT	CASSLSGPSRRERTDTQYF
15	TRBV6-5	TRBJ2-1	TRBD1	.	TGTGCCAGCAGTCCAACAGGGGTCTCCTACAATGAGCAGTTCTTC	CASSPTGVSYNEQFF
12	TRBV6-6	TRBJ2-5	.	.	TGTGCCAGCAGTGCGGCCCAAGAGACCCAGTACTTC	CASSAAQETQYF
13	TRBV29-1	TRBJ2-5	.	.	TGCAGCGTTGGTCGCAGGCTCCAAGAGACCCAGTACTTC	CSVGRRLQETQYF
16	TRBV28	TRBJ2-3	.	.	TGTGCCAGCAGTTCTCCCGGGTCCAAGGACACAGATACGCAGTATTTT	CASSSPGSKDTDTQYF
14	TRBV5-4	TRBJ1-3	TRBD1	.	TGTGCCAGCAGCGCGGGACAGGGGAGAAACACCATATATTTT	CASSAGQGRNTIYF
14	TRBV7-8	TRBJ1-5	.	.	TGTGCCAGCAGGGGTCCGGGAGTTGGTCAGCCCCAGCATTTT	CASRGPGVGQPQHF
15	TRBV7-2	TRBJ1-3	TRBD1	.	TGTGCCAGCAGCTTAGAAGGGACAGCTGGAAACACCATATATTTT	CASSLEGTAGNTIYF
15	TRBV4-3	TRBJ2-7	TRBD1	once	TGCGCCAGCAGCCAAGACTGGACAGGTTACTACGAGCAGTACTTC	CASSQDWTGYYEQYF
13	TRBV12-3/TRBV12-4	TRBJ1-1	.	.	TGTGCCAGCAGTTTAATCGGGAACACTGAAGCTTTCTTT	CASSLIGNTEAFF
14	TRBV6-5	TRBJ2-3	TRBD2	.	TGTGCCAGCACACTAGCGGGTGGCGGCGATACGCAGTATTTT	CASTLAGGGDTQYF
16	TRBV5-6	TRBJ2-1	TRBD2	.	TGTGCCAGCAGCTTCCAGGGACTAGCAGCCTACAATGAGCAGTTCTTC	CASSFQGLAAYNEQFF
18	TRBV30	TRBJ2-1	.	.	TGTGCCTGGAGTGTACTTAGACTCCAAGGGGCGTCCTACAATGAGCAGTTCTTC	CAWSVLRLQGASYNEQFF
11	TRBV5-4	TRBJ2-1	.	.	TGTGCCAGCAGCGAGGGTGTTGAGCAGTTCTTC	CASSEGVEQFF
14	TRBV4-1	TRBJ1-2	.	.	TGCGCCAGCAGCCATCCCCGCGGGAGTGATGGCTACACCTTC	CASSHPRGSDGYTF
16	TRBV7-2	TRBJ2-3	.	.	TGTGCCAGCAGCTTAGTTCGGCGACTTGTCACAGATACGCAGTATTTT	CASSLVRRLVTDTQYF
15	TRBV15	TRBJ2-1	.	once	TGTGCCACCAGCGGCGAATTGGAGCCCTACAATGAGCAGTTCTTC	CATSGELEPYNEQFF
13	TRBV29-1	TRBJ1-2	TRBD1	.	TGCAGCGCCGAGGTGACAGGGGACTATGGCTACACCTTC	CSAEVTGDYGYTF
17	TRBV2	TRBJ1-5	TRBD1	once	TGTGCCAGCAGGGGTGGACAGGGGGCGGGCAGCAATCAGCCCCAGCATTTT	CASRGGQGAGSNQPQHF
14	TRBV7-9	TRBJ2-1	.	.	TGTGCCAGCAGCTTAGTCAGGGGTGACCTTGAGCAGTTCTTC	CASSLVRGDLEQFF
13	TRBV30	TRBJ2-7	.	once	TGTGCCTGGAGTGTACGATTGCAGTACGAGCAGTACTTC	CAWSVRLQYEQYF
15	TRBV28	TRBJ1-4	TRBD1	.	TGTGCCAGCAGTCAAACCCAGGGGGATGTGGAAAAACTGTTTTTT	CASSQTQGDVEKLFF
17	TRBV11-2	TRBJ1-6	.	.	TGTGCCAGCAGCTTAGAGGCATCTTCCGGTCGAGGTTCACCCCTCCACTTT	CASSLEASSGRGSPLHF
13	TRBV4-3	TRBJ1-1	.	few	TGCGCCAGCAGCCAGTTCTCGAACACTGAAGCTTTCTTT	CASSQFSNTEAFF
15	TRBV7-2	TRBJ2-3	.	.	TGTGCCAGCAGCTTTGGAGGTATTAGCACAGATACGCAGTATTTT	CASSFGGISTDTQYF
18	TRBV7-9	TRBJ1-6	TRBD1	.	TGTGCCAGCAGCTTAGCGGGACAGGGCCGAGTTTTAAATTCACCCCTCCACTTT	CASSLAGQGRVLNSPLHF
14	TRBV19	TRBJ2-7	TRBD1	.	TGTGCCAGTAGTATGGGACAGGGGAGGTACGAGCAGTACTTC	CASSMGQGRYEQYF
13	TRBV27	TRBJ2-7	.	.	TGTGCCAGCAGAGACAGTTTCGGCTACGAGCAGTACTTC	CASRDSFGYEQYF
13	TRBV3-1/TRBV3-2	TRBJ1-2	.	.	TGTGCCAGCAGCCCAAGGGGCGACTATGGCTACACCTTC	CASSPRGDYGYTF